The clone carrying this T cell receptor beta chain was counted between two and nine times. MiXCR, run by TCRdb on the RT-PCR reads, gives a single entry per CDR3 protein. The sample shows about 680,000 distinct CDR3 sequences, 14% of them seen only once. Trimming took off 3 bases at V and 2 bases at J, with 10 bases between the two ends. The CDR3 loop spans 14 amino acids. The specimen was memory CD4+ T cells from blood. V gene TRBV12-3 or TRBV12-4 combines with J gene TRBJ1-2; possibly TRBD1 for D (5 bases). The receptor was isolated from a female donor in good health, serving as a healthy control. The CDR3 sequence is CASSFGGENYGYTF. CDR3 sequence (DNA): TGTGCCAGCAGTTTTGGGGGGGAAAACTATGGCTACACCTTC.